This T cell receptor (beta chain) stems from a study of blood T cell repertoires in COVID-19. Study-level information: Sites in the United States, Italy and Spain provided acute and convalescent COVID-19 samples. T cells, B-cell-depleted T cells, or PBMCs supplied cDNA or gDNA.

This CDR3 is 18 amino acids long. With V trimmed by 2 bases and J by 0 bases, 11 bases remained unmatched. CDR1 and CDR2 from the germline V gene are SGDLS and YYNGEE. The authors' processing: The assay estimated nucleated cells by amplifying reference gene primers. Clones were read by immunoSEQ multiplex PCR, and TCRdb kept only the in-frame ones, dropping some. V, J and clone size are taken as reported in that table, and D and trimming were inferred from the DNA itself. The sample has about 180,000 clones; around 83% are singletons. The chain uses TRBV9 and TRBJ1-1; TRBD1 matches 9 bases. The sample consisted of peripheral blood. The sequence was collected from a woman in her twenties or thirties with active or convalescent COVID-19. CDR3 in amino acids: CASSVMGTGSLVNTEAFF. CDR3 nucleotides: TGTGCCAGCAGCGTTATGGGGACAGGGTCTTTAGTGAACACTGAAGCTTTCTTT. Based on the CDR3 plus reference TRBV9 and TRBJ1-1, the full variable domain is DSGVTQTPKHLITATGQRVTLRCSPRSGDLSVYWYQQSLDQGLQFLIQYYNGEERAKGNILERFSAQQFPDLHSELNLSSLELGDSALYFCASSVMGTGSLVNTEAFFGQGTRLTVV.